The table lists the clone carrying this T cell receptor beta chain with a count of one. The antigen is unknown. Deep sequencing aimed at 1 in 200,000 to 1 in 1 million T cells' resolution. Measured with immunoSEQ multiplex PCR; TCRdb has only the in-frame clones, and not every one. The sample consists of tens of thousands of clones, around 84% of them appearing once. CDR3 length: 15 residues. V lost 5 bases to trimming and J lost 9 bases; unmatched junction nucleotides: 12. Germline values: CDR1 MNHEY, CDR2 SMNVEV (reference sequence). The record originates from a study of cytotoxic CD8 clonotypes in ibrutinib-treated CLL. Overall study: The patient breakdown showed approximately 11 relapsed/refractory and about 16 treatment-naive cases, with 17 IGHV unmutated. Response was recorded as partial in approximately 24 patients and complete in 2; at median roughly 68 months, approximately 14 remained remitted and approximately twelve had progressed.

Study-level findings and limits: Clonality went up at the time of ibrutinib response, stayed stable in sustained remission, and later dropped back toward its baseline level at progression.

Sequenced material: PBMCs, taken before ibrutinib treatment. This TCR derives from a human donor with chronic lymphocytic leukemia. This sequence joins TRBV27 and TRBJ1-4; 7 nucleotides line up with TRBD1. CDR3 sequence reads: CASSPLDRVGQKLFF. The CDR3 DNA is TGTGCCAGCAGTCCCCTTGACAGGGTTGGACAAAAACTGTTTTTT. Looking up the rest from reference TRBV27 and TRBJ1-4 gives the full variable domain: EAQVTQNPRYLITVTGKKLTVTCSQNMNHEYMSWYRQDPGLGLRQIYYSMNVEVTDKGDVPEGYKVSRKEKRNFPLILESPSPNQTSLYFCASSPLDRVGQKLFFGSGTQLSVL.